The entry below describes one T cell receptor beta chain. Cohort 3 recovery required two negative PCRs, clearance, or symptom resolution. The sample originates from a study of blood T cell repertoires in COVID-19. Looking at the study overall: Nucleic acid was either cDNA or gDNA, and it came from T cells, B-cell-depleted T cells, or PBMCs.

Authors' methods: Estimation of nucleated cell counts relied on the amplification of reference gene primers. Data came from immunoSEQ multiplex PCR; TCRdb stores just in-frame clones and leaves some out. The D gene and trimming were derived from the DNA, and the V and J assignments and clone size from that table. The sample has roughly 200,000 clones, less than 85% seen once. The CDR3 runs to 15 residues. From germline, CDR1 is MNHEY and CDR2 SVGAGI. V was trimmed by 0 bases and J by 5 bases, leaving 13 bases between them. This chain joins TRBV6-5 and TRBJ2-5; D call uncertain. The receptor comes from a man between 40 and 49 years old who had recovered from COVID-19. Source material: PBMCs or T cells enriched from blood (not recorded which). As DNA, the CDR3 is TGTGCCAGCAGTTACTCTGGCGGATGGGTTGAGACCCAGTACTTC. Translated, it gives CASSYSGGWVETQYF.